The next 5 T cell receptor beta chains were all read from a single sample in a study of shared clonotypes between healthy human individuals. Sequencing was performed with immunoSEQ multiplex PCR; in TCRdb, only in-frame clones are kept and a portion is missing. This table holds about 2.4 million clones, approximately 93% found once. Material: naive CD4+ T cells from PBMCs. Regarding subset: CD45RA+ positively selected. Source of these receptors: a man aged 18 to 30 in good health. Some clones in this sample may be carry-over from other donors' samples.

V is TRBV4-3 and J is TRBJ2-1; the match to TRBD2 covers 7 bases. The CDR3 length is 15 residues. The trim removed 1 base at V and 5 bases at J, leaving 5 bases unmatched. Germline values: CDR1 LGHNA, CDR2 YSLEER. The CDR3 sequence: CASSQAGTTNNEQFF. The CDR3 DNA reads TGCGCCAGCAGCCAAGCCGGGACTACCAACAATGAGCAGTTCTTC.

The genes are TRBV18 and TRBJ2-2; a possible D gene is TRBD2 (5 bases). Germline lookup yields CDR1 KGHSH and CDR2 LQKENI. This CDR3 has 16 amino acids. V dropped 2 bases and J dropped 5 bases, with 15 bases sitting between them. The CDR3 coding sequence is TGTGCCAGCTCACCATACGAGGGTAGTGATACCGGGGAGCTGTTTTTT. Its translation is CASSPYEGSDTGELFF.

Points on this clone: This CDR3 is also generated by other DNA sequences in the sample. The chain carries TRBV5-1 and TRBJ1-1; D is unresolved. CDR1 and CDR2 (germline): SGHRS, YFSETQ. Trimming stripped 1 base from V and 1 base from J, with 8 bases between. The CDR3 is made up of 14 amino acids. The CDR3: CASSLRVGNTEAFF. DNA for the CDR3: TGCGCCAGCAGCTTGAGAGTGGGGAACACTGAAGCTTTCTTT. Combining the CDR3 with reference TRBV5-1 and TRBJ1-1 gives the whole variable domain KAGVTQTPRYLIKTRGQQVTLSCSPISGHRSVSWYQQTPGQGLQFLFEYFSETQRNKGNFPGRFSGRQFSNSRSEMNVSTLELGDSALYLCASSLRVGNTEAFFGQGTRLTVV.

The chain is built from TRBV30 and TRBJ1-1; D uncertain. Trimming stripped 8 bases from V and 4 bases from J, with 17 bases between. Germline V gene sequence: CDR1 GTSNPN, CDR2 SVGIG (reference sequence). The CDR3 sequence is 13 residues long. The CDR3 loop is CASKHIRTTEAFF. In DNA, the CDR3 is TGTGCCAGCAAACATATCCGAACCACTGAAGCTTTCTTT.

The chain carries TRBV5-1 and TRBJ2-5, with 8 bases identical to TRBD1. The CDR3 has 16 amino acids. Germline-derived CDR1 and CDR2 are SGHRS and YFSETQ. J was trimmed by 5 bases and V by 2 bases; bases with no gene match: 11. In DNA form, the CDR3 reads TGCGCCAGCAGCTTAAGACAGGGGTCCCCAAAGGAGACCCAGTACTTC. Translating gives CASSLRQGSPKETQYF.